Presented here are 19 T cell receptor beta chains from one specimen sequenced in a study of response to subunit inactivated influenza vaccine. TCRdb fed the RT-PCR reads into MiXCR, producing one record per CDR3 protein. Of more than 700,000 distinct CDR3 sequences detected, about 20% appear once; the ten largest clones hold roughly 10%. The sequences come from PBMCs from blood, collected more than 4 days after vaccination. The receptors come from a man aged 45-65 years who received an inactivated influenza vaccine.

V is TRBV5-1 and J is TRBJ2-2; D perhaps matches TRBD1 (6 bases). The V end was cut by 4 bases, the J end by 4 bases, with 8 bases between. Germline V CDR1 and CDR2: SGHRS, YFSETQ. There are 13 residues in the CDR3. The CDR3 DNA is TGCGCCAGCAGCGAGGACAGCACCGGGGAGCTGTTTTTT. Translation: CASSEDSTGELFF.

J is TRBJ2-7 and V is TRBV3-1; TRBD2 matches at 8 bases. J gave up 2 bases and V 4 bases, and 4 bases lay outside the gene matches. CDR3 length: 14 amino acids. The germline CDR1 and CDR2 sequences are LGHDT and YNNKEL (reference sequence). The CDR3 region has the DNA TGTGCCAGCAGCCTTAGCGGGGTGCCCTACGAGCAGTACTTC. Translated, it gives CASSLSGVPYEQYF.

V gene TRBV19 combines with J gene TRBJ1-5, with D unresolved. This CDR3 comprises 13 residues. V was trimmed by 3 bases and J by 2 bases, leaving 5 bases between them. Germline-derived CDR1 and CDR2 are LNHDA and SQIVND (reference sequence). CDR3 nucleotide sequence: TGTGCCAGTAGTATGCGGGGCAATCAGCCCCAGCATTTT. This sequence encodes CASSMRGNQPQHF.

J is TRBJ1-2 and V is TRBV6-2 or TRBV6-3; D call uncertain. CDR1 is MNHEY and CDR2 is SVGEGT in the germline V gene. The CDR3 has 15 residues. V was shortened by 0 bases and J by 6 bases, with 14 bases between the two germline ends. For the CDR3, the DNA is TGTGCCAGCAGTTACTCGATTGGGAGGTCGGATGGCTACACCTTC. It specifies CASSYSIGRSDGYTF.

This clonotype appeared a few times. The V call is TRBV4-2, the J call TRBJ1-4; TRBD1 matches 7 bases. CDR1 is LGHNA and CDR2 is YNFKEQ in the germline V gene. The CDR3 spans 16 residues. V lost 4 bases, J lost 5 bases, and 10 bases stayed unmatched. CDR3 region: CASSPRQGISNEKLFF. CDR3 nucleotide sequence: TGTGCCAGCAGCCCGAGACAGGGAATTAGCAATGAAAAACTGTTTTTT.

The V call is TRBV4-1, the J call TRBJ2-3; D is possibly TRBD2 (6 bases). Germline V gives CDR1 MGHRA, CDR2 YSYEKL. The ends were cut back, 0 bases at V and 7 bases at J, with 14 bases in the middle. CDR3 length: 15 amino acids. The DNA of the CDR3 is TGCGCCAGCAGCCAAGACGGGACTCGCTCGAATACGCAGTATTTT. This codes for CASSQDGTRSNTQYF.

This clonotype has ten or more counts. The J gene is TRBJ1-1, the V gene TRBV5-1; D unresolved. CDR1 is SGHRS and CDR2 is YFSETQ in the germline V gene. With 1 base removed from V and 0 bases from J, the gap between germline ends came to 13 bases. This CDR3 has 16 residues. The CDR3 protein is CASSLRAMGLNTEAFF. CDR3 DNA: TGCGCCAGCAGCTTGAGGGCGATGGGCTTGAACACTGAAGCTTTCTTT.

The rearrangement links TRBV7-9 to TRBJ2-5; the D is unclear. Germline values: CDR1 SEHNR, CDR2 FQNEAQ (reference sequence). The CDR3 is 15 residues long. Trimming cost V 5 bases and J 5 bases, with 18 bases left between them. In DNA, the CDR3 is TGTGCCAGCAGCATATTAAGAGGAGCCCAGGAGACCCAGTACTTC. Translated: CASSILRGAQETQYF.

The chain carries TRBV5-1 and TRBJ2-1, with TRBD1 matching 7 bases. The CDR3 runs to 16 residues. Germline CDR1 SGHRS, CDR2 YFSETQ. Trimming cost V 6 bases and J 0 bases; bases outside gene matches: 9. CDR3: CASNTRQGSSYNEQFF. The CDR3 DNA follows: TGCGCCAGCAACACAAGACAGGGTAGCTCCTACAATGAGCAGTTCTTC.

The V gene is TRBV7-9, the J gene TRBJ2-1, with D possibly being TRBD1 or TRBD2 (5 bases each). Trimming stripped 1 base from V and 14 bases from J, with 12 bases between. Germline values: CDR1 SEHNR, CDR2 FQNEAQ (reference sequence). The CDR3 runs 12 residues. CDR3 coding DNA: TGTGCCAGCAGCTTAGTAGGGGACCTCAAGTTCTTC. Encoded protein: CASSLVGDLKFF.

This clonotype has just a few counts. The CDR3 DNA is TGTGCCAGCAGCGAACCGACGGGCAGAACATACGAAAAACTGTTTTTT. Translating gives CASSEPTGRTYEKLFF. The V call is TRBV7-9, the J call TRBJ1-4; D unresolved. The length of the CDR3 is 16 residues. Looked up from germline, CDR1 is SEHNR and CDR2 is FQNEAQ (reference sequence). The V gene lost 5 bases and the J gene lost 8 bases, with 21 bases spanning the gap.

The chain has TRBV2 and TRBJ1-2; 7 bases agree with TRBD1. The ends lost 3 bases at V and 8 bases at J; junction bases unmatched: 6. CDR3 length: 13 residues. Germline V gene sequence: CDR1 SNHLY, CDR2 FYNNEI. The CDR3 protein is CASSDRTGFGYTF. CDR3 coding DNA: TGTGCCAGCAGTGATAGGACAGGCTTCGGCTACACCTTC.

The chain is built from TRBV5-1 and TRBJ1-4; possibly TRBD1 for D (5 bases). The CDR3 contains 14 residues. Trimming cost V 0 bases and J 2 bases, with 5 bases left between them. Germline V gene lookup returns CDR1 SGHRS and CDR2 YFSETQ. This CDR3 is CASSLAGTNEKLFF. The CDR3 bases are TGCGCCAGCAGCTTGGCAGGGACTAATGAAAAACTGTTTTTT.

This sequence joins TRBV3-1 and TRBJ2-1; D perhaps matches TRBD2 (5 bases). CDR1 is LGHDT, CDR2 YNNKEL, per germline (reference sequence). CDR3 length: 17 residues. Trimming removed 4 bases from V and 0 bases from J, with 16 bases in between. CDR3 nucleotide sequence: TGTGCCAGCAGCCTTGGGCTCAGCGGACCCTCCTACAATGAGCAGTTCTTC. It specifies CASSLGLSGPSYNEQFF.

The chain couples TRBV3-1 to TRBJ2-7; D remains unclear. This CDR3 has 14 amino acids. Germline values: CDR1 LGHDT, CDR2 YNNKEL (reference sequence). The V end lost 4 bases, the J end lost 7 bases, and 17 bases lay between the germline ends. The CDR3 nucleotides read TGTGCCAGCAGCCGACAAACTCAGCGTAGGGAGCAGTACTTC. Translated, it gives CASSRQTQRREQYF.

There are a few counts of this clonotype. The genes are TRBV11-2 and TRBJ2-2; 15 bases align to TRBD2. CDR3 length: 18 residues. Germline loops: CDR1 SGHAT, CDR2 FQNNGV. The junction had 8 bases not matched to a gene; V was cut back by 5 bases and J by 4 bases. The CDR3 protein is CASSRTSGRAPGTGELFF. The CDR3 nucleotides read TGTGCCAGCAGCCGGACTAGCGGGAGGGCCCCGGGCACCGGGGAGCTGTTTTTT.

This clonotype was detected only a few times. This sequence joins TRBV7-9 and TRBJ2-2; 8 positions agree with TRBD1. V dropped 5 bases and J dropped 5; count of bases not matched to a gene: 7. The germline CDR1 and CDR2 sequences are SEHNR and FQNEAQ (reference sequence). The CDR3 is made up of 15 amino acids. The CDR3 region is CASSRRTGNTGELFF. The CDR3, as DNA: TGTGCCAGCAGCCGGCGGACAGGGAATACCGGGGAGCTGTTTTTT.

This clonotype was detected a few times. The chain has TRBV10-3 and TRBJ2-2; D remains unclear. The CDR3 spans 14 residues. The germline V and J ends were trimmed by 2 bases and 2 bases, with 6 bases remaining between them. Germline V gene lookup returns CDR1 ENHRY and CDR2 SYGVKD. The CDR3 loop reads CAISEGHNTGELFF. DNA of the CDR3: TGTGCCATCAGTGAGGGTCACAACACCGGGGAGCTGTTTTTT.

The CDR3 spells CASSLPGLAGSYEQYF. For the CDR3, the DNA is TGCGCCAGCAGCCTCCCGGGACTAGCGGGAAGCTACGAGCAGTACTTC. V and J are TRBV4-1 and TRBJ2-7; 13 bases align to TRBD2. The CDR3 contains 16 residues. The V gene's germline CDR1 is MGHRA and CDR2 YSYEKL. Unmatched junction bases numbered 6, after V lost 4 bases and J lost 3 bases.